Sequencing of this TCR beta chain was carried out in a study of beta chain features in type 1 diabetes. Overall study results and limits: Insertions were fewer and deletions more numerous at VDJ junctions in type 1 diabetes patients. The study found moderately but significantly shorter TCRB CDR3s in all four CD4+ subsets of Type 1 diabetes patients. Any role of HLA type in TCRB rearrangement remained unresolved here. Researchers reported that naive, central memory and Treg TCRB repertoires appeared more similar in patients than in healthy donors.

The authors obtained over 98% purity in all sorted populations. Every bit of the isolated RNA underwent reverse transcription, so sequencing read expressed TCRB transcripts. Profiling relied on immunoSEQ multiplex PCR, and the TCRdb table lists in-frame clones only, not all of them. Here the sample spans 630,000 or so clones, more than 13% being singletons. About this clone itself: Its antigen is undetermined.

The source material was naive CD4+ T cells from blood. This sequence was found in a man between 18 and 29 years old with type 1 diabetes.

CDR3 loop: CASSLDGYNQPQHF. The CDR3 DNA reads TGCGCCAGCAGCTTGGACGGATACAATCAGCCCCAGCATTTT. The chain employs TRBV5-1 and TRBJ1-5; D not certain. The V end lost 0 bases, the J end lost 3 bases, and 7 bases lay between the germline ends. This CDR3 region has 14 residues. CDR1 and CDR2 from the germline V gene are SGHRS and YFSETQ. The whole variable domain, filled in from reference TRBV5-1 and TRBJ1-5, reads KAGVTQTPRYLIKTRGQQVTLSCSPISGHRSVSWYQQTPGQGLQFLFEYFSETQRNKGNFPGRFSGRQFSNSRSEMNVSTLELGDSALYLCASSLDGYNQPQHFGDGTRLSIL.